These 18 T cell receptor beta chains came from one sample sequenced in a study of Ad26.COV2.S vaccination and SARS-CoV-2 variants. The assay was immunoSEQ multiplex PCR, and TCRdb's table has in-frame clones only and misses some. The data contain about 680,000 clones, 70% to 90% of them singletons. The treatment was: around 19 received Ad26.COV2.S at low or high dose, single or two shots; about 5 received placebo; per-sample allocation not given. The samples date from day 63 after the first vaccine or placebo injection. The specimen comprised peripheral blood, sampled in a trial of Ad26.COV2.S vaccine versus placebo. The receptors here all came from a person aged 18-65 years who received the Ad26.COV2.S COVID-19 vaccine or a placebo.

The rearrangement joins TRBV15 to TRBJ2-1; D gene uncertain. The CDR3 runs 14 residues. Germline V gives CDR1 LNHNV, CDR2 YYDKDF (reference sequence). The V and J ends lost 4 bases and 2 bases respectively, with 9 bases between them. CDR3 in amino acids: CATSNPTTYNEQFF. The DNA for the CDR3 is TGTGCCACCAGCAACCCCACAACCTACAATGAGCAGTTCTTC.

V gene TRBV5-1 combines with J gene TRBJ2-7; D perhaps matches TRBD2 (6 bases). There are 14 residues in the CDR3. Germline CDR1 is SGHRS and CDR2 is YFSETQ. V was clipped by 3 bases and J by 3 bases, with 13 bases between them. The CDR3 loop is CASSSAGQFYEQYF. Here the CDR3 DNA reads TGCGCCAGCAGCTCCGCGGGGCAGTTCTACGAGCAGTACTTC.

The chain links TRBV18 to TRBJ1-5, with D tentatively TRBD1 (5 bases). Looked up from germline, CDR1 is KGHSH and CDR2 is LQKENI. This CDR3 spans 13 amino acids. Trimming stripped 5 bases from V and 9 bases from J, with 14 bases between. The CDR3 region has the DNA TGTGCCAGCTCAGAGTCAGGGAAGCTGCCCCAGCATTTT. Encoded protein: CASSESGKLPQHF.

The CDR3 loop is CASSTPGYEQYF. For the CDR3, the DNA is TGTGCCAGCAGCACTCCGGGGTACGAGCAGTACTTC. The rearrangement links TRBV12-3 or TRBV12-4 to TRBJ2-7; D may be TRBD2 (5 bases). Trimming cost V 6 bases and J 4 bases, with 10 bases left between them. The CDR3 has 12 residues.

This chain uses TRBV7-2 with TRBJ2-7; D tentatively fits TRBD1 or TRBD2 (6 bases each). The CDR3 is made up of 15 amino acids. Per the germline V gene, CDR1 is SGHTA and CDR2 is FQGNSA. V lost 1 base and J lost 0, with 10 bases in between. CDR3 residues: CASSLGRGISYEQYF. CDR3 in DNA: TGTGCCAGCAGCTTAGGGAGGGGGATCTCCTACGAGCAGTACTTC.

The V gene is TRBV7-2, the J gene TRBJ2-7; a weak D match, TRBD2 (6 bases). This CDR3 region has 16 residues. V gave up 5 bases and J gave up 0 bases, with 17 bases separating them. Germline V gene lookup returns CDR1 SGHTA and CDR2 FQGNSA. CDR3 loop: CASSQGVREPSYEQYF. CDR3 DNA sequence: TGTGCCAGCAGCCAAGGGGTCCGGGAGCCCTCCTACGAGCAGTACTTC.

The rearrangement uses TRBV6-5 and TRBJ2-7; TRBD1 is a possible D gene (5 bases). In germline, CDR1 is MNHEY, CDR2 SVGAGI. Between the trimmed V and J ends, which lost 2 bases and 6 bases, there was a span of 11 bases. The CDR3 runs 13 residues. CDR3 nucleotides: TGTGCCAGCAGTTACCAGGGCCCTAGCGAGCAGTACTTC. Encoded protein: CASSYQGPSEQYF.

The chain has TRBV29-1 and TRBJ1-5; 8 positions match TRBD1. Losses at the gene ends were 6 bases for V and 2 bases for J; bases not matched to a gene: 3. There are 13 residues in the CDR3. CDR1 is SQVTM, CDR2 ANQGSEA, per germline. The CDR3 here is CSVVDRGNQPQHF. Written as DNA, the CDR3 is TGCAGCGTGGTGGACAGGGGCAATCAGCCCCAGCATTTT. Full variable domain (outside the CDR3, taken from reference TRBV29-1 and TRBJ1-5): SAVISQKPSRDICQRGTSLTIQCQVDSQVTMMFWYRQQPGQSLTLIATANQGSEATYESGFVIDKFPISRPNLTFSTLTVSNMSPEDSSIYLCSVVDRGNQPQHFGDGTRLSIL.

This clone was found once. The genes are TRBV6-2 or TRBV6-3 and TRBJ2-6, with D possibly matching TRBD1 (6 bases). Trimming pared 4 bases from V and 8 bases from J, leaving 12 bases between. CDR1 is MNHEY and CDR2 is SVGEGT in the germline V gene. This CDR3 contains 14 residues. The chain's CDR3 is CASSSKQGTNVLTF. The CDR3 nucleotides read TGTGCCAGCAGTTCCAAACAGGGTACCAACGTCCTGACTTTC.

This clone appeared once. The V gene is TRBV18, the J gene TRBJ2-7; D possibly corresponds to TRBD1 (5 bases). This CDR3 is 15 amino acids long. V lost 2 bases, J lost 2 bases, and 13 bases lay in between. Germline CDR1 reads KGHSH; CDR2 reads LQKENI. CDR3 sequence: CASSPGAGWAYEQYF. The CDR3 nucleotides read TGTGCCAGCTCACCAGGGGCAGGGTGGGCCTACGAGCAGTACTTC.

This clone has just a few counts. The rearrangement links TRBV7-8 to TRBJ2-7; 7 positions agree with TRBD2. The V gene's germline CDR1 is SGHVS and CDR2 FQNEAQ. The trim removed 5 bases at V and 4 bases at J, leaving 17 bases unmatched. The CDR3 totals 17 residues. CDR3 nucleotide sequence: TGTGCCAGCAGCAAGGCCCCCGGCGCGGGAGTAGGGTACGAGCAGTACTTC. This gives the protein CASSKAPGAGVGYEQYF. The whole variable domain, filled in from reference TRBV7-8 and TRBJ2-7, reads GAGVSQSPRYKVAKRGQDVALRCDPISGHVSLFWYQQALGQGPEFLTYFQNEAQLDKSGLPSDRFFAERPEGSVSTLKIQRTQQEDSAVYLCASSKAPGAGVGYEQYFGPGTRLTVT.

The CDR3 loop is CAWGDSRYEQYF. The CDR3 DNA is TGTGCCTGGGGGGACAGTCGCTACGAGCAGTACTTC. The genes are TRBV30 and TRBJ2-7; 7 nucleotides line up with TRBD1. The V gene's germline CDR1 is GTSNPN and CDR2 SVGIG (reference sequence). Trimming removed 5 bases from V and 3 bases from J; junction bases left unmatched: 4. The CDR3 contains 12 residues.

The V and J genes are TRBV29-1 and TRBJ1-4; D might be TRBD1 (5 bases). The CDR3 runs to 13 residues. Germline V gene data show CDR1 as SQVTM and CDR2 as ANQGSEA. Trimming stripped 4 bases from V and 3 bases from J, with 9 bases between. CDR3 coding DNA: TGCAGCGTTGCGGGACGGGCTAATGAAAAACTGTTTTTT. The encoded protein is CSVAGRANEKLFF.

This clone showed up just once. The gene calls are TRBV2 and TRBJ1-6; no definite D call. The CDR3 spans 15 residues. CDR1 SNHLY and CDR2 FYNNEI come from the germline V gene. Trimming pared 2 bases from V and 7 bases from J, leaving 12 bases between. CDR3 nucleotide sequence: TGTGCCAGCAGTGAACTGTATCCAGAAAATTCACCCCTCCACTTT. It is translated as CASSELYPENSPLHF.

J is TRBJ2-3 and V is TRBV3-1 (or the pseudogene TRBV3-2); D possibly uses TRBD1 or TRBD2 (5 bases each). This CDR3 comprises 13 residues. The germline CDR1 and CDR2 sequences are LGHDT and YNNKEL (reference sequence). V lost 5 bases and J 9 bases, leaving 15 bases between the germline ends. The CDR3 reads CASSRDGALTQYF. The CDR3 DNA follows: TGTGCCAGCAGCAGGGACGGGGCCTTAACGCAGTATTTT.

This clone turned up a few times. V is TRBV27 and J is TRBJ1-5; D is unresolved. Per germline, CDR1 MNHEY and CDR2 SMNVEV (reference sequence). CDR3 length equals 12 residues. Trimming took off 4 bases at V and 3 bases at J, with 4 bases between the two ends. CDR3 residues: CASSSVNQPQHF. The CDR3, as DNA: TGTGCCAGCAGTTCGGTCAATCAGCCCCAGCATTTT.

V usage is TRBV29-1 and J usage is TRBJ1-1, with a possible D match to TRBD1 (5 bases). CDR1 SQVTM and CDR2 ANQGSEA come from the germline V gene. CDR3 length: 11 residues. V lost 3 bases to trimming and J lost 11 bases, with 13 bases between them. In DNA form, the CDR3 reads TGCAGCGTTGACCAGGGAAGGGATGCTTTCTTT. Protein: CSVDQGRDAFF.

The chain joins TRBV5-6 to TRBJ1-3; D might be TRBD1 (5 bases). V lost 2 bases and J lost 8, with 14 bases in between. Germline V lookup: CDR1 SGHDT, CDR2 YYEEEE. This CDR3 is built from 14 residues. The CDR3 DNA reads TGTGCCAGCAGCTTCGGGACCCAGCTGGACACCATATATTTT. This translates into CASSFGTQLDTIYF.